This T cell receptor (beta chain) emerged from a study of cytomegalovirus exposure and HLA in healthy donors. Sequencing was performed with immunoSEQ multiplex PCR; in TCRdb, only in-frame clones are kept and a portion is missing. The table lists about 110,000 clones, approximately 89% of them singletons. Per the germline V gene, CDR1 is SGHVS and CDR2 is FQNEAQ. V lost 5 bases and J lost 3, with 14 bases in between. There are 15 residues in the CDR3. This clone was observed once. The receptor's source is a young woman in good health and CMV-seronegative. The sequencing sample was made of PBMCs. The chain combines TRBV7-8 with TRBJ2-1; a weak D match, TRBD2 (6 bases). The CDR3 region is CASSRLDGNYNEQFF. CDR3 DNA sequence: TGTGCCAGCAGCCGACTAGACGGAAACTACAATGAGCAGTTCTTC.